One sample yielded the 22 T cell receptor beta chains listed below, sequenced in a study of beta chain features in type 1 diabetes. cDNA synthesis used the whole RNA isolate, giving expressed TCRB sequences. Here immunoSEQ multiplex PCR was the method, and the copy in TCRdb shows in-frame clones only, minus some. The sample contains hundreds of thousands of clones, around 15% of which appear only once. The specimen sequenced was central memory CD4+ T cells from blood. The receptor set was obtained from a man aged 25 to 40 in good health.

The CDR3 nucleotides read TGTGCCAGCAGCCAAGTGGGGGGGACAAATGAAAAACTGTTTTTT. It codes for CASSQVGGTNEKLFF. The genes are TRBV14 and TRBJ1-4, with TRBD1 as a possible D gene (6 bases). The length of the CDR3 is 15 residues. The V gene lost 1 base and the J gene lost 5 bases, with 11 bases spanning the gap. Germline V gives CDR1 SGHDN, CDR2 FVKESK. Full variable domain (rest looked up from reference TRBV14 and TRBJ1-4): EAGVTQFPSHSVIEKGQTVTLRCDPISGHDNLYWYRRVMGKEIKFLLHFVKESKQDESGMPNNRFLAERTGGTYSTLKVQPAELEDSGVYFCASSQVGGTNEKLFFGSGTQLSVL.

This clone appeared a few times. CDR3 in DNA: TGTGCCAGCAGTGGAGAGGAGAAGCAGTACGTC. This sequence encodes CASSGEEKQYV. The chain uses TRBV2 and TRBJ2-7, with unresolved D. This CDR3 is built from 11 residues. V was shortened by 4 bases and J by 8 bases, with 9 bases between the two germline ends. Per the germline V gene, CDR1 is SNHLY and CDR2 is FYNNEI.

This clone was detected only a few times. This likely reflects a read error, since a far larger clone is one base away. The rearrangement links TRBV4-2 to TRBJ2-4; perhaps D is TRBD1 or TRBD2 (5 bases each). Trimming stripped 4 bases from V and 6 bases from J, with 10 bases between. Germline CDR1 LGHNA, CDR2 YNFKEQ. The CDR3 sequence is 13 residues long. The CDR3 region is CASSRGGGNIQYF. For the CDR3, the DNA is TGTGCCAGCAGCCGGGGTGGGGGAAACATTCAGTACTTC.

The sample holds a few counts of this clone. J is TRBJ2-2 and V is TRBV7-9; 7 positions agree with TRBD1. V was clipped by 5 bases and J by 6 bases; unmatched bases: 6. There are 14 residues in the CDR3. Germline V gene sequence: CDR1 SEHNR, CDR2 FQNEAQ (reference sequence). The CDR3 nucleotides read TGTGCCAGCAGCCCCGACAGGGTAGCCGGGGAGCTGTTTTTT. Translation gives CASSPDRVAGELFF.

The rearrangement links TRBV11-2 to TRBJ1-4; 7 nucleotides align to TRBD1. The CDR3 is 16 residues long. Germline V gene sequence: CDR1 SGHAT, CDR2 FQNNGV. Trimming took 3 bases from V and 2 from J; bases not matched to a gene: 6. CDR3 sequence (DNA): TGTGCCAGCAGCTTGAACAGGGGTTCGACTAATGAAAAACTGTTTTTT. Translating gives CASSLNRGSTNEKLFF.

A few counts support this clone. The CDR3 coding sequence is TGTGCCAGCAGCCACGGAAAAGAGACCCAGTACTTC. Translated, it gives CASSHGKETQYF. This chain joins TRBV5-4 and TRBJ2-5; D gene uncertain. V dropped 4 bases and J dropped 3 bases, with 7 bases sitting between them. Germline values: CDR1 SGHNT, CDR2 YYREEE (reference sequence). The CDR3 extends over 12 amino acids.

V usage is TRBV6-6 and J usage is TRBJ1-1, with D possibly matching TRBD1 (5 bases). Germline V lookup: CDR1 MNHNY, CDR2 SVGAGI (reference sequence). V lost 7 bases and J 2 bases, leaving 11 bases between the germline ends. CDR3 length equals 13 residues. The CDR3 is CASKLQGNTEAFF. The CDR3 DNA sequence: TGTGCCAGCAAGCTCCAGGGAAACACTGAAGCTTTCTTT.

The rearrangement joins TRBV5-4 to TRBJ2-1, with D possibly matching TRBD2 (6 bases). The CDR3 length is 15 residues. V lost 4 bases, J lost 12 bases, and 23 bases lay in between. CDR1 and CDR2 from the germline V gene are SGHNT and YYREEE (reference sequence). In DNA form, the CDR3 reads TGTGCCAGCAGCATTGCCGGGACTCCCTCCACTCGGCAGTTCTTC. Encoded protein: CASSIAGTPSTRQFF.

In this sample, this clone turned up a few times. The rearrangement joins TRBV5-5 to TRBJ1-2; unclear D gene. CDR1 is SGHKS, CDR2 YYEKEE, per germline (reference sequence). The CDR3 is 14 residues long. V was clipped by 0 bases and J by 2 bases, with 8 bases between them. For the CDR3, the DNA is TGTGCCAGCAGCTTGGTTCCAGAGAACTATGGCTACACCTTC. Translating it yields CASSLVPENYGYTF.

This clone occurred a few times. This rearrangement joins TRBV11-1 to TRBJ2-7, with 7 bases aligning to TRBD2. There are 16 residues in the CDR3. Germline V CDR1 and CDR2: SGHAT, FQDESV (reference sequence). With 3 bases clipped from V and 5 bases from J, the junction kept 13 bases outside the gene matches. CDR3 bases: TGTGCCAGCAGCTTGGCCATGGGGGGGAACGAACACGAGCAGTACTTC. Its translation is CASSLAMGGNEHEQYF.

A few counts support this clone. The chain recombines TRBV6-1 with TRBJ2-3; perhaps TRBD1 as D (6 bases). Deletions cut 8 bases from V and 0 bases from J, with 12 bases between. There are 14 residues in the CDR3. The germline V gene encodes CDR1 MNHNS and CDR2 SASEGT. CDR3 coding DNA: TGTGCCAGCGAATCTAGGGGGAGCACAGATACGCAGTATTTT. Translating it yields CASESRGSTDTQYF.

The genes are TRBV11-2 and TRBJ2-7; D not certain. This CDR3 is built from 16 residues. Germline values: CDR1 SGHAT, CDR2 FQNNGV. The V and J ends lost 0 bases and 7 bases respectively, with 19 bases between them. In DNA, the CDR3 is TGTGCCAGCAGCTTAGATGCGTACGGAGCTCCCTGGGAGCAGTACGTC. This encodes CASSLDAYGAPWEQYV.

In this sample, this clone turned up a few times. The chain has TRBV9 and TRBJ1-4; 9 bases are a match to TRBD1. The ends lost 7 bases at V and 8 bases at J; junction bases unmatched: 6. The CDR3 is 13 amino acids. Germline V gene data show CDR1 as SGDLS and CDR2 as YYNGEE. The CDR3 DNA is TGTGCCAGCGGAGCAGGGACAGGGGAAAAACTGTTTTTT. This gives the protein CASGAGTGEKLFF.

This clone has only a few counts. This rearrangement joins TRBV2 to TRBJ2-5, with no clear D. Germline CDR1 is SNHLY and CDR2 is FYNNEI. Trimming took 6 bases from V and 3 from J, leaving 8 bases between them. The CDR3 consists of 12 residues. The CDR3 reads CASRDLEETQYF. CDR3 sequence (DNA): TGTGCCAGCAGGGACCTAGAAGAGACCCAGTACTTC.

The chain recombines TRBV19 with TRBJ1-2; TRBD1 aligns across 9 bases. CDR3 length equals 16 residues. Losses at the gene ends were 7 bases for V and 9 bases for J; bases not matched to a gene: 18. CDR1 is LNHDA, CDR2 SQIVND, per germline (reference sequence). The CDR3 spells CASTPREGQGGRRYTF. DNA of the CDR3: TGTGCCAGTACTCCGAGGGAGGGACAGGGAGGCCGTCGCTACACCTTC.

This clone was detected ten times or more. The chain links TRBV27 to TRBJ2-7; D remains ambiguous. Trimming pared 8 bases from V and 0 bases from J, leaving 11 bases between. The CDR3 consists of 13 residues. Germline V CDR1 and CDR2: MNHEY, SMNVEV (reference sequence). The CDR3: CASAPLGSYEQYV. Here the CDR3 DNA reads TGTGCCAGCGCCCCGTTGGGCTCCTACGAGCAGTACGTC.

The V call is TRBV2, the J call TRBJ2-1; D unresolved. CDR1 and CDR2 from the germline V gene are SNHLY and FYNNEI. V lost 6 bases, J lost 5 bases, and 11 bases lay in between. CDR3 size: 13 residues. In DNA, the CDR3 is TGTGCCAGCAGCCAAGAGTTTAACAATGAGCAGTTCTTC. Translating gives CASSQEFNNEQFF.

In this sample, this clone turned up a few times. The genes are TRBV14 and TRBJ2-3, with D possibly TRBD1 on 6 matching bases. V lost 1 base, J lost 2 bases, and 13 bases lay in between. The V gene's germline CDR1 is SGHDN and CDR2 FVKESK. CDR3 length: 16 residues. The CDR3 nucleotides are TGTGCCAGCAGCCAAGGAGCACAGGGATTCACAGATACGCAGTATTTT. Translation gives CASSQGAQGFTDTQYF. The complete variable domain, with remaining parts taken from reference TRBV14 and TRBJ2-3, reads EAGVTQFPSHSVIEKGQTVTLRCDPISGHDNLYWYRRVMGKEIKFLLHFVKESKQDESGMPNNRFLAERTGGTYSTLKVQPAELEDSGVYFCASSQGAQGFTDTQYFGPGTRLTVL.

This clone has ten or more counts. The rearrangement joins TRBV4-1 to TRBJ1-4; maybe TRBD1 (5 bases). The CDR3 totals 16 residues. CDR1 is MGHRA and CDR2 is YSYEKL in the germline V gene. Trimming removed 4 bases from V and 0 bases from J, with 12 bases in between. CDR3 DNA sequence: TGCGCCAGCAGCCGGGGACCCAGATCAACTAATGAAAAACTGTTTTTT. Translating it yields CASSRGPRSTNEKLFF.

The CDR3 sequence: CASSTRLAGDADTQYF. The DNA for the CDR3 is TGTGCCAGCAGCACTAGACTAGCGGGGGACGCAGATACGCAGTATTTT. V usage is TRBV11-2 and J usage is TRBJ2-3; 12 bases map to TRBD2. Germline CDR1 is SGHAT and CDR2 is FQNNGV. With V trimmed by 5 bases and J by 4 bases, 7 bases remained unmatched. CDR3 length: 16 amino acids. The full variable domain, in which reference TRBV11-2 and TRBJ2-3 provide the parts outside the CDR3, is EAGVAQSPRYKIIEKRQSVAFWCNPISGHATLYWYQQILGQGPKLLIQFQNNGVVDDSQLPKDRFSAERLKGVDSTLKIQPAKLEDSAVYLCASSTRLAGDADTQYFGPGTRLTVL.

The chain has TRBV18 and TRBJ2-6; D not resolved. CDR1 is KGHSH and CDR2 is LQKENI in the germline V gene. The CDR3 extends over 17 amino acids. V was pared by 2 bases and J by 1 base, with 12 bases between. The CDR3 DNA reads TGTGCCAGCTCACCAAGCCCGAGAGATTCTGGGGCCAACGTCCTGACTTTC. Translated, it gives CASSPSPRDSGANVLTF.

This chain joins TRBV6-5 and TRBJ2-6; 7 bases agree with TRBD1. The J segment lost 2 bases and the V segment lost 6 bases, leaving 4 bases of the junction unmatched. The CDR3 covers 15 residues. Germline values: CDR1 MNHEY, CDR2 SVGAGI. CDR3: CASRQGGTGANVLTF. CDR3 DNA sequence: TGTGCCAGCAGACAAGGGGGCACTGGGGCCAACGTCCTGACTTTC.